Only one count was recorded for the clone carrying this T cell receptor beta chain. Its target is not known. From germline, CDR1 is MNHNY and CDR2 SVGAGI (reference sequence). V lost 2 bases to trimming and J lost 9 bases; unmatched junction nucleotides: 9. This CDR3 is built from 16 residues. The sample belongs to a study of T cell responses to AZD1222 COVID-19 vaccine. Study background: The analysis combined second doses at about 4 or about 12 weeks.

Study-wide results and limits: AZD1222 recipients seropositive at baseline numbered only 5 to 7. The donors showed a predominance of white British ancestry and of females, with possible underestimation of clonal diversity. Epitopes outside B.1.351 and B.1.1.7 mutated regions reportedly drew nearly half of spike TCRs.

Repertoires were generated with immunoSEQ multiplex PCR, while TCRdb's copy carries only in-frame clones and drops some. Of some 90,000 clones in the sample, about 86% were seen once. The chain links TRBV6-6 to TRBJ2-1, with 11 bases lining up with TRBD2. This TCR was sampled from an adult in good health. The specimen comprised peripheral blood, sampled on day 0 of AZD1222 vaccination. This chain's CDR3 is CASSYRGTSGGSEQFF. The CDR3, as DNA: TGTGCCAGCAGTTACCGCGGGACTAGCGGCGGAAGTGAGCAGTTCTTC.